The clone carrying this T cell receptor (beta chain) was seen a few times. Its target is not known. Researchers grouped second doses given at about 4 or about 12 weeks into one pool. The assay was immunoSEQ multiplex PCR, and TCRdb's table has in-frame clones only and misses some. In the table there are 150,000 to 200,000 clones, about 88% of which are singletons. This entry comes from a study of T cell responses to AZD1222 COVID-19 vaccine. Overall study findings and caveats: Distributed over spike, vaccine-associated CD4 TCRs predominated at 160-218 and 743-854.

The TCR was taken from an adult who received the AZD1222 COVID-19 vaccine. Material: peripheral blood, obtained 28 days after the second AZD1222 dose.

The CDR3 here is CASSPSGRPLGEQYF. CDR3 bases: TGTGCCAGCAGCCCTAGCGGGAGGCCCTTAGGCGAGCAGTACTTC. The chain links TRBV5-4 to TRBJ2-7, with 11 bases fitting TRBD2. J lost 6 bases, V lost 4 bases, and 9 bases had no gene match. CDR1 and CDR2 from the germline V gene are SGHNT and YYREEE (reference sequence). The CDR3 length is 15 residues.